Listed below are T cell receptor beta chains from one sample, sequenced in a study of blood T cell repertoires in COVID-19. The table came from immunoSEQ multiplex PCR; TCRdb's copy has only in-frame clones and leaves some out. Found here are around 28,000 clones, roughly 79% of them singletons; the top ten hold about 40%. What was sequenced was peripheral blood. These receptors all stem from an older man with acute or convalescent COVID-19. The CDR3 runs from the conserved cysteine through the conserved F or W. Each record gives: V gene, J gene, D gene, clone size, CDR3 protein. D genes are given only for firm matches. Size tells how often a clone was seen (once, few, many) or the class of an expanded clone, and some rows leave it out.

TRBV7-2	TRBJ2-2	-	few	CASEKNVGTGELFF
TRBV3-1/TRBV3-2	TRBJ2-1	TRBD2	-	CASSLPGLDRNEQFF
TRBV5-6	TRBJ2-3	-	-	CASSFGGLSTDTQYF
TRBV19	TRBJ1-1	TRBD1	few	CASSPLRDRVGGTEAFF
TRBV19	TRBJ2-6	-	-	CASSPRGGSGANVLTF
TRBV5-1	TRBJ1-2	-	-	CASSFALGGRGYGYTF
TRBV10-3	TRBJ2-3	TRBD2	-	CAISDFTSGMADTQYF
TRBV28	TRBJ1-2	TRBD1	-	CASSSGTGEFGYTF
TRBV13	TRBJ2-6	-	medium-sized	CASSLLAGLSGANVLTF
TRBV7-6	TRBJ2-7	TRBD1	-	CASSPLGGQGREQYF
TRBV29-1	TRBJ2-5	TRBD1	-	CSVGSRGTGETQYF
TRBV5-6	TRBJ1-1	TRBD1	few	CASSGRGRLAEAFF
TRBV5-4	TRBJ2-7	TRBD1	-	CASSLGGGQLNYEQYF
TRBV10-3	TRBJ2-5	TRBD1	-	CASGDRVGETQYF
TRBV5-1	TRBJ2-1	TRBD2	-	CASNPRGVTYNEQFF
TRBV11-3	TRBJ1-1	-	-	CASSFEGNTEAFF
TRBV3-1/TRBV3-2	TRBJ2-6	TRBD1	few	CASSQQDRGWFGANVLTF
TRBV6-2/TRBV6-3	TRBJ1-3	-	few	CASSSGDAGNTIYF
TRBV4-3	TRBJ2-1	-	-	CASSQDLGAVDNEQFF
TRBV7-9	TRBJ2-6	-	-	CASSLAGGPPYGANVLTF
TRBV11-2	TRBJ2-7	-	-	CASSPGVNYEQYF
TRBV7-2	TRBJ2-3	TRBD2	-	CASSLGGLAVTDTQYF
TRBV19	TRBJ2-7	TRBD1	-	CASSTGTGYDEQYF
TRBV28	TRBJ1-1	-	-	CASRPDRTMNTEAFF
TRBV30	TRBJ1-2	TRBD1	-	CAWSARGTGGYGYTF
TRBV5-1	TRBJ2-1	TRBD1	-	CASSTGQGAREQFF
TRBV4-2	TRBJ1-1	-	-	CASSQGGTWNTEAFF
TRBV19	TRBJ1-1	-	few	CASSRLIRRAGDTEAFF
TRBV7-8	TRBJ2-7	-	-	CASSLTSRDVEQYF
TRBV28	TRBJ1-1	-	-	CASSLWGGDPKLNTEAFF
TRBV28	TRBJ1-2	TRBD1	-	CACLGGTGRTYGYTF
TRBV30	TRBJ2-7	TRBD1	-	CACGQEPYEQYF
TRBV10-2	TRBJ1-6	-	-	CASRDTGRGNSPLHF
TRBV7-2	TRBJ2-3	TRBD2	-	CASSFGLARDTQYF
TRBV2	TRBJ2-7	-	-	CASSDPLEQYF
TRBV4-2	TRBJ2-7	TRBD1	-	CASTRTGGEQYF
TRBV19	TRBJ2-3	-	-	CASRVAADFADTQYF
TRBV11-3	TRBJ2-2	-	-	CASSLVLTGELFF
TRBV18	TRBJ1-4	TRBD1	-	CASSPIKYGQGGEKLFF
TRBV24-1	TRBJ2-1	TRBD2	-	CATSERGTSGFIEQFF
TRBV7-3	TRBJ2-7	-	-	CASSLAPVEREQYF
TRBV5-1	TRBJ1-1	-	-	CASSLVSRQMNTEAFF
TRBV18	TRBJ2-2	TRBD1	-	CASSPTGPTGELFF
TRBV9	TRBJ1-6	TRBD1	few	CASSLRQGRSPLHF
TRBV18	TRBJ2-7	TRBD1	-	CASSLMGTDEQYF
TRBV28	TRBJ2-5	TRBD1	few	CASSFGTGQETQYF
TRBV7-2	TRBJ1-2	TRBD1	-	CASSPSSQGAYTF